Listed below are T cell receptor beta chains from one sample, sequenced in a study of T-cell reconstitution after alpha-beta-depleted transplantation in children. TCRdb itself ran the PCR reads through MiXCR, one entry per CDR3 protein. This repertoire shows roughly 180,000 distinct CDR3 sequences, less than 15% found once; its top ten account for 13%. The input for sequencing was PBMCs from the stem cell graft donor, taken from the stem cell graft. These TCRs come from a human donor who donated a stem cell graft to a child with acute lymphoblastic leukemia. CDR3s include the opening cysteine and the closing phenylalanine or tryptophan. Fields, in order: D gene, V gene, clone size, J gene, CDR3 protein, CDR3 DNA. D genes are given only for firm matches. Clone sizes are given selectively: once, few, many, or a class where the clone is expanded.

d_gene: .
v_gene: TRBV6-1
abundance: .
j_gene: TRBJ1-5
CDR3aa: CASSDLRGYSQPQHF
CDR3nt: TGTGCCAGCAGTGATCTTCGGGGGTATAGTCAGCCCCAGCATTTT

d_gene: .
v_gene: TRBV19
abundance: few
j_gene: TRBJ1-1
CDR3aa: CASRRIRQVESEAFF
CDR3nt: TGTGCCAGTAGGAGGATAAGGCAGGTTGAATCTGAAGCTTTCTTT

d_gene: TRBD2
v_gene: TRBV27
abundance: many
j_gene: TRBJ2-7
CDR3aa: CASSLSSGTLEYEQYF
CDR3nt: TGTGCCAGCAGTTTATCTAGCGGGACCCTGGAATACGAGCAGTACTTC

d_gene: .
v_gene: TRBV5-5
abundance: .
j_gene: TRBJ2-7
CDR3aa: CASSPYSLTYEQYF
CDR3nt: TGTGCCAGCAGCCCCTACTCGTTGACCTACGAGCAGTACTTC

d_gene: TRBD1
v_gene: TRBV29-1
abundance: many
j_gene: TRBJ2-2
CDR3aa: CSVAKGQGLTGELFF
CDR3nt: TGCAGCGTCGCTAAAGGACAGGGGCTCACCGGGGAGCTGTTTTTT

d_gene: .
v_gene: TRBV29-1
abundance: many
j_gene: TRBJ1-4
CDR3aa: CSVVGQANEKLFF
CDR3nt: TGCAGCGTTGTGGGGCAAGCTAATGAAAAACTGTTTTTT

d_gene: .
v_gene: TRBV4-1
abundance: many
j_gene: TRBJ1-1
CDR3aa: CASSQQGLNTEAFF
CDR3nt: TGCGCCAGCAGCCAACAGGGCCTCAACACTGAAGCTTTCTTT

d_gene: .
v_gene: TRBV29-1
abundance: many
j_gene: TRBJ2-7
CDR3aa: CSVVQPPSYEQYF
CDR3nt: TGCAGCGTTGTACAGCCGCCCTCCTACGAGCAGTACTTC

d_gene: .
v_gene: TRBV5-1
abundance: many
j_gene: TRBJ1-4
CDR3aa: CASSTTGTDHEKLFF
CDR3nt: TGCGCCAGCAGCACAACCGGGACGGACCATGAAAAACTGTTTTTT

d_gene: .
v_gene: TRBV7-9
abundance: .
j_gene: TRBJ1-1
CDR3aa: CASSSGGVNTEAFF
CDR3nt: TGTGCCAGCAGCAGTGGCGGGGTTAACACTGAAGCTTTCTTT

d_gene: .
v_gene: TRBV5-1
abundance: few
j_gene: TRBJ2-2
CDR3aa: CASSLDPDGELFF
CDR3nt: TGCGCCAGCAGCTTGGATCCGGACGGGGAGCTGTTTTTT

d_gene: .
v_gene: TRBV4-1
abundance: many
j_gene: TRBJ2-1
CDR3aa: CASSQAAGDEQFF
CDR3nt: TGCGCCAGCAGCCAAGCGGCAGGGGATGAGCAGTTCTTC

d_gene: TRBD1
v_gene: TRBV6-4
abundance: once
j_gene: TRBJ2-7
CDR3aa: CASSRQGLSYEQYF
CDR3nt: TGTGCCAGCAGTCGACAGGGGCTCTCCTACGAGCAGTACTTC

d_gene: .
v_gene: TRBV14
abundance: many
j_gene: TRBJ1-2
CDR3aa: CASSQDPREGGYTF
CDR3nt: TGTGCCAGCAGCCAAGATCCGCGGGAGGGGGGCTACACCTTC

d_gene: TRBD2
v_gene: TRBV5-1
abundance: many
j_gene: TRBJ2-2
CDR3aa: CASSRAGVDTGELFF
CDR3nt: TGCGCCAGCAGCCGGGCGGGAGTGGATACCGGGGAGCTGTTTTTT

d_gene: .
v_gene: TRBV20-1
abundance: many
j_gene: TRBJ2-5
CDR3aa: CSARRTQETQYF
CDR3nt: TGCAGTGCTAGACGGACTCAAGAGACCCAGTACTTC

d_gene: TRBD1
v_gene: TRBV5-1
abundance: many
j_gene: TRBJ1-1
CDR3aa: CASTHQAGGNTEAFF
CDR3nt: TGCGCCAGCACCCACCAAGCAGGGGGGAACACTGAAGCTTTCTTT

d_gene: TRBD1
v_gene: TRBV20-1
abundance: .
j_gene: TRBJ2-2
CDR3aa: CSARSRGRVGELFF
CDR3nt: TGCAGTGCTAGATCCAGGGGGCGCGTCGGGGAGCTGTTTTTT

d_gene: .
v_gene: TRBV6-5
abundance: few
j_gene: TRBJ2-7
CDR3aa: CASSPLWSQQLDEQYF
CDR3nt: TGTGCCAGCAGCCCCCTGTGGTCCCAACAACTGGACGAGCAGTACTTC

d_gene: TRBD1
v_gene: TRBV5-4
abundance: .
j_gene: TRBJ2-5
CDR3aa: CASSGDRGQETQYF
CDR3nt: TGTGCCAGCAGCGGCGACAGGGGGCAGGAGACCCAGTACTTC

d_gene: .
v_gene: TRBV3-1
abundance: few
j_gene: TRBJ2-3
CDR3aa: CASRKTDTQYF
CDR3nt: TGTGCCAGCAGGAAGACAGATACGCAGTATTTT

d_gene: TRBD2
v_gene: TRBV5-1
abundance: .
j_gene: TRBJ2-1
CDR3aa: CASGRLAGNNEQFF
CDR3nt: TGCGCCAGCGGCAGACTAGCGGGTAACAATGAGCAGTTCTTC

d_gene: .
v_gene: TRBV5-1
abundance: many
j_gene: TRBJ1-1
CDR3aa: CASSLGGLNTEAFF
CDR3nt: TGCGCCAGCAGCTTGGGAGGGTTGAACACTGAAGCTTTCTTT

d_gene: TRBD2
v_gene: TRBV6-5
abundance: many
j_gene: TRBJ2-2
CDR3aa: CASSYSLAGGELFF
CDR3nt: TGTGCCAGCAGTTACTCACTAGCGGGCGGGGAGCTGTTTTTT

d_gene: TRBD2
v_gene: TRBV5-1
abundance: .
j_gene: TRBJ2-4
CDR3aa: CASSREERPWGKNIQYF
CDR3nt: TGCGCCAGCAGCCGGGAGGAGCGCCCTTGGGGCAAAAACATTCAGTACTTC

d_gene: TRBD2
v_gene: TRBV7-9
abundance: few
j_gene: TRBJ2-7
CDR3aa: CASSSAKGLATYEQYF
CDR3nt: TGTGCCAGCAGCTCAGCCAAGGGACTAGCAACCTACGAGCAGTACTTC

d_gene: TRBD2
v_gene: TRBV20-1
abundance: .
j_gene: TRBJ2-1
CDR3aa: CSARATEREVRNEQFF
CDR3nt: TGCAGTGCTAGGGCCACGGAGCGGGAGGTCCGCAATGAGCAGTTCTTC

d_gene: .
v_gene: TRBV4-1
abundance: .
j_gene: TRBJ2-5
CDR3aa: CASSPDRQETQYF
CDR3nt: TGCGCCAGCAGCCCTGACAGGCAAGAGACCCAGTACTTC